The 24 T cell receptor beta chains given below trace back to one sample, sequenced in a study of shared clonotypes between healthy human individuals (dated by TCRdb to 2018 to 2021). The library was prepared using the immunoSEQ multiplex PCR assay. Here the immuneACCESS table is served through TCRdb, limited to in-frame sequences with V and J called. Missing clones are a known gap in these copies; in checked studies unresolved V genes cover under half, and the rest lacks a known reason. For this sample the table gives 2 million to 3 million clones, of which more than 80% were detected only once. The ten biggest clones cover around 0.14% of the sample. Sequenced input: naive CD4+ T cells sorted from blood. The cell subset or site label corresponds to: CD45RA+ positively selected. All receptors come from a man aged 18 to 30 in good health.

On this clone itself: This sample also contains other DNA sequences that code for the same CDR3. This chain joins TRBV30 and TRBJ1-3; D is unresolved. The CDR3 length is 12 residues. Trimming left V 0 bases short and J 4 bases short, with 4 bases between. Germline V CDR1 and CDR2: GTSNPN, SVGIG (reference sequence). CDR3 sequence: CAWSVPGNTIYF. In nucleotides, the CDR3 is TGTGCCTGGAGTGTCCCCGGAAACACCATATATTTT.

The gene calls are TRBV29-1 and TRBJ2-1; 10 bases match TRBD1. Trimming took 4 bases from V and 13 from J; bases not matched to a gene: 7. This CDR3 has 12 residues. Germline V lookup: CDR1 SQVTM, CDR2 ANQGSEA. CDR3 amino acids: CSVGRTGGAQFF. The CDR3 DNA sequence: TGCAGCGTTGGACGGACAGGGGGAGCACAGTTCTTC.

This rearrangement joins TRBV9 to TRBJ2-1, with D possibly TRBD1 on 7 matching bases. The CDR3 totals 15 residues. Trimming took 2 bases from V and 5 from J, leaving 14 bases between them. In germline, CDR1 is SGDLS, CDR2 YYNGEE. The CDR3 DNA sequence: TGTGCCAGCAGCGTGCAGGGGGGACGGGACAATGAGCAGTTCTTC. Translated: CASSVQGGRDNEQFF.

On this clone itself: Other nucleotide sequences in the sample specify the same CDR3. The rearrangement links TRBV5-4 to TRBJ2-5; tentative D call: TRBD2 (5 bases). V shed 4 bases and J shed 1 base, with 8 bases lying between them. The CDR3 is 13 residues long. Germline CDR1 reads SGHNT; CDR2 reads YYREEE (reference sequence). Here the CDR3 DNA reads TGTGCCAGCAGCCGGGATAGCCAAGAGACCCAGTACTTC. It yields the protein CASSRDSQETQYF.

The CDR3 protein is CASKRVWDTEAFF. Here the CDR3 DNA reads TGTGCCAGCAAAAGGGTGTGGGACACTGAAGCTTTCTTT. This sequence joins TRBV6-1 and TRBJ1-1; D not resolved. This CDR3 contains 13 residues. V lost 7 bases and J lost 3, with 12 bases in between. Germline CDR1 MNHNS, CDR2 SASEGT.

A remark on this clone: This specimen includes other DNA sequences encoding the same CDR3. The chain employs TRBV6-6 and TRBJ2-7, with D maybe TRBD1 (6 bases). V was clipped by 0 bases and J by 2 bases, with 8 bases between them. Per germline, CDR1 MNHNY and CDR2 SVGAGI (reference sequence). The CDR3 runs 14 residues. The CDR3 loop reads CASSYSTGAYEQYF. The CDR3 DNA reads TGTGCCAGCAGTTACTCGACAGGAGCCTACGAGCAGTACTTC.

The count of this clone is one. The chain links TRBV16 to TRBJ1-2; D is unresolved. The ends were cut back, 0 bases at V and 2 bases at J, with 13 bases in the middle. This CDR3 has 16 residues. CDR1 and CDR2 from the germline V gene are KGHSY and FQNENV. The CDR3 DNA sequence: TGTGCCAGCAGCCAATCCCTCGGACCTGTGAACTATGGCTACACCTTC. As protein: CASSQSLGPVNYGYTF.

The V and J genes are TRBV30 and TRBJ1-6, with TRBD1 as a possible D gene (5 bases). The CDR3 is 14 residues long. From germline, CDR1 is GTSNPN and CDR2 SVGIG (reference sequence). Trimming removed 3 bases at V and 5 bases at J, with 11 bases between. The CDR3 sequence: CAWRQARNNSPLHF. The CDR3 DNA reads as TGTGCCTGGAGACAGGCTCGCAATAATTCACCCCTCCACTTT.

V is TRBV18 and J is TRBJ2-7, with 9 bases fitting TRBD1. Germline assignment: CDR1 KGHSH and CDR2 LQKENI. The V segment lost 3 bases and the J segment 6 bases; nucleotides outside the gene matches: 12. The CDR3 extends over 16 amino acids. CDR3 sequence reads: CASSPIGQGHQFEQYF. The CDR3 bases are TGTGCCAGCTCACCCATAGGACAGGGGCATCAGTTCGAGCAGTACTTC.

The chain recombines TRBV28 with TRBJ2-4, with D perhaps TRBD1 (5 bases). This CDR3 comprises 18 residues. Germline CDR1 reads MDHEN; CDR2 reads SYDVKM. V lost 5 bases, J lost 2 bases, and 22 bases lay in between. In DNA form, the CDR3 reads TGTGCCAGCAGTGAACAGCTTCCCTGGGGCGAGTCCAAAAACATTCAGTACTTC. This translates into CASSEQLPWGESKNIQYF. Full variable domain (missing parts from reference TRBV28 and TRBJ2-4): DVKVTQSSRYLVKRTGEKVFLECVQDMDHENMFWYRQDPGLGLRLIYFSYDVKMKEKGDIPEGYSVSREKKERFSLILESASTNQTSMYLCASSEQLPWGESKNIQYFGAGTRLSVL.

This clone was recorded at least ten times. This sequence joins TRBV5-4 and TRBJ1-2; D call uncertain. The CDR3 spans 14 residues. V lost 0 bases and J 1 base, leaving 7 bases between the germline ends. Per the germline V gene, CDR1 is SGHNT and CDR2 is YYREEE (reference sequence). The CDR3 spells CASSLAMDNYGYTF. In nucleotides, the CDR3 is TGTGCCAGCAGCTTGGCCATGGATAACTATGGCTACACCTTC.

The chain recombines TRBV6-6 with TRBJ2-5; no clear D. The CDR3 sequence is 14 residues long. The V gene's germline CDR1 is MNHNY and CDR2 SVGAGI (reference sequence). The V gene lost 6 bases and the J gene lost 3 bases, with 14 bases spanning the gap. The CDR3 nucleotides are TGTGCCAGCAGACCACAGTGGGTCGAAGAGACCCAGTACTTC. Its protein is CASRPQWVEETQYF.

In the case of this clone: The identical CDR3 is also encoded by other nucleotide sequences in the sample. The chain combines TRBV18 with TRBJ1-1; 7 positions match TRBD1. The germline gives CDR1 KGHSH, CDR2 LQKENI. CDR3 length equals 14 residues. Germline trimming cut 5 bases from V and 5 bases from J; bases unmatched to any gene: 8. CDR3 sequence reads: CASSLRQGGTEAFF. CDR3 DNA sequence: TGTGCCAGCTCATTGAGACAGGGAGGAACTGAAGCTTTCTTT.

Worth noting for this clone: Other DNA sequences within the sample encode an identical CDR3. J is TRBJ1-4 and V is TRBV4-1; D uncertain. Germline CDR1 and CDR2: MGHRA and YSYEKL. V lost 1 base and J 8 bases, leaving 14 bases between the germline ends. There are 15 residues in the CDR3. The DNA of the CDR3 is TGCGCCAGCAGCCAAGGACCGGGGTTTAGGGAAAAACTGTTTTTT. Residues: CASSQGPGFREKLFF.

Worth noting for this clone: Other nucleotide sequences from this sample produce the same CDR3. This chain connects TRBV10-1 to TRBJ2-7; a possible D gene is TRBD2 (5 bases). V dropped 4 bases and J dropped 5 bases, with 15 bases sitting between them. The CDR3 totals 14 residues. Germline loops: CDR1 WNHNN, CDR2 SYGVQD (reference sequence). DNA for the CDR3: TGCGCCAGCAGTGCTCTTAGATCGGGAAACGAGCAGTACTTC. As protein: CASSALRSGNEQYF.

V usage is TRBV29-1 and J usage is TRBJ2-4; D might be TRBD1 or TRBD2, each matching 5 bases. The germline gives CDR1 SQVTM, CDR2 ANQGSEA. V lost 4 bases and J lost 0, with 19 bases in between. This CDR3 spans 17 amino acids. Written as DNA, the CDR3 is TGCAGCGTTGTAGGTCTGAGGGGAAACCTAGCCAAAAACATTCAGTACTTC. It codes for CSVVGLRGNLAKNIQYF.

This rearrangement joins TRBV5-1 to TRBJ1-2; 7 bases map to TRBD1. This CDR3 contains 16 residues. Germline V gene data show CDR1 as SGHRS and CDR2 as YFSETQ. V shed 0 bases, J shed 3 bases, and the junction held 8 bases outside the gene matches. The CDR3 DNA is TGCGCCAGCAGCTTGGGGCAACCGGGACAGTACTATGGCTACACCTTC. Its translation: CASSLGQPGQYYGYTF.

This sequence joins TRBV5-1 and TRBJ1-2; TRBD1 matches at 9 bases. CDR3 length: 16 amino acids. V dropped 4 bases and J dropped 10; count of bases not matched to a gene: 17. Germline CDR1 is SGHRS and CDR2 is YFSETQ. In nucleotides, the CDR3 is TGCGCCAGCAGCCCCGTACTTCCGGGACAGGGAATATTCTACACCTTC. This codes for CASSPVLPGQGIFYTF.

With regard to this clone: Different DNA sequences within this sample yield the same CDR3. The chain links TRBV2 to TRBJ1-1, with D hard to call. This CDR3 contains 11 residues. Germline-derived CDR1 and CDR2 are SNHLY and FYNNEI. V was clipped by 4 bases and J by 6 bases, with 6 bases between them. DNA of the CDR3: TGTGCCAGCAGTGTACTCGCTGAAGCTTTCTTT. As protein: CASSVLAEAFF.

The chain links TRBV7-3 to TRBJ2-7; 9 bases agree with TRBD1. This CDR3 is 16 amino acids long. Trimming at V came to 0 bases and at J to 5 bases, leaving 8 bases not matched to a gene. Looked up from germline, CDR1 is SGHTA and CDR2 is FQGTGA. For the CDR3, the DNA is TGTGCCAGCAGCTTAACGACCGGGACAGGGCCCAACGAGCAGTACTTC. Protein sequence: CASSLTTGTGPNEQYF.

The genes are TRBV2 and TRBJ2-2; 9 bases agree with TRBD2. V gave up 7 bases and J gave up 0 bases; unmatched junction bases: 9. Germline CDR1 and CDR2: SNHLY and FYNNEI. CDR3 length: 17 amino acids. CDR3 loop: CASKPQRGATNTGELFF. CDR3 DNA: TGTGCCAGCAAACCCCAGCGGGGGGCGACGAACACCGGGGAGCTGTTTTTT.

CDR3 residues: CASSRGQGVPYEQYF. The CDR3, as DNA: TGTGCCAGTAGTAGGGGGCAGGGCGTACCCTACGAGCAGTACTTC. The genes are TRBV19 and TRBJ2-7; tentatively, D is TRBD1 (6 bases). In germline, CDR1 is LNHDA, CDR2 SQIVND (reference sequence). Trimming shortened V by 4 bases and J by 2 bases, and 15 bases separated the two germline ends. The CDR3 consists of 15 residues.

CDR3 sequence (DNA): TGCAGTGCTAGAGATTGGCCTGAAGCTTTCTTT. Translated, it gives CSARDWPEAFF. This chain connects TRBV20-1 to TRBJ1-1; D gene uncertain. The CDR3 has 11 residues. Germline CDR1 reads DFQATT; CDR2 reads SNEGSKA (reference sequence). The germline V and J ends were trimmed by 0 bases and 6 bases, with 5 bases remaining between them.

This chain uses TRBV5-8 with TRBJ1-2, with TRBD1 identical over 9 bases. Trimming at V came to 3 bases and at J to 2 bases, leaving 5 bases not matched to a gene. The CDR3 runs 15 residues. CDR1 and CDR2 (germline): SGHTS, YDEGEE. CDR3 protein: CASSWPGQGNYGYTF. CDR3 coding DNA: TGTGCCAGCAGCTGGCCGGGACAGGGAAACTATGGCTACACCTTC.